The 14 T cell receptor beta chains in this list originate from one sample, sequenced in a study of patients and donors after allogeneic stem cell transplantation. TCRdb analysed the RT-PCR reads with MiXCR anew, one entry per CDR3 protein. Here the sample spans 400,000 to 450,000 distinct CDR3 sequences, 15% to 20% being singletons. The sample taken for sequencing was blood, either unsorted or a sorted T cell fraction (not recorded which). All receptors derive from a human donor who was either an allogeneic HSCT recipient or a stem cell or donor lymphocyte infusion donor (not recorded which). It is not recorded whose cells these are; they may come from a transplant donor.

This clonotype was seen only a few times. The chain is built from TRBV5-6 and TRBJ2-1; weak D call: TRBD1 (5 bases). Germline V gene lookup returns CDR1 SGHDT and CDR2 YYEEEE. The germline V and J ends were trimmed by 1 base and 5 bases, with 7 bases remaining between them. The CDR3 spans 13 residues. The CDR3 DNA reads TGTGCCAGCAGCTTGCCGGACAACAATGAGCAGTTCTTC. Translated, it gives CASSLPDNNEQFF.

This clonotype was detected a few times. This rearrangement joins TRBV27 to TRBJ1-1, with D possibly being TRBD1 (6 bases). Germline V CDR1 and CDR2: MNHEY, SMNVEV (reference sequence). The V and J ends lost 7 bases and 0 bases respectively, with 12 bases between them. The CDR3 length is 14 residues. The CDR3 here is CASTRAGVNTEAFF. CDR3 nucleotide sequence: TGTGCCAGCACCCGGGCAGGGGTGAACACTGAAGCTTTCTTT.

This clonotype showed up many times. The rearrangement joins TRBV6-2 or TRBV6-3 to TRBJ2-1, with TRBD1 as a possible D gene (6 bases). The CDR3 spans 12 residues. V shed 6 bases and J shed 4 bases, with 7 bases lying between them. Looked up from germline, CDR1 is MNHEY and CDR2 is SVGEGT. The CDR3 is CASRQGYNEQFF. CDR3 bases: TGTGCCAGCAGACAGGGATACAATGAGCAGTTCTTC.

There are a few counts of this clonotype. The DNA of the CDR3 is TGTGCCAGCAGCTCCCCCGTGGGAGATACGCAGTATTTT. This sequence encodes CASSSPVGDTQYF. The V call is TRBV7-9, the J call TRBJ2-3, with D unresolved. V was pared by 4 bases and J by 5 bases, with 10 bases between. The CDR3 extends over 13 amino acids. The germline V gene has CDR1 SEHNR and CDR2 FQNEAQ (reference sequence). Drawing the rest from reference TRBV7-9 and TRBJ2-3, the complete variable domain is DTGVSQNPRHKITKRGQNVTFRCDPISEHNRLYWYRQTLGQGPEFLTYFQNEAQLEKSRLLSDRFSAERPKGSFSTLEIQRTEQGDSAMYLCASSSPVGDTQYFGPGTRLTVL.

This clonotype was seen a handful of times. The chain carries TRBV5-8 and TRBJ1-5, with D uncertain. This CDR3 has 14 residues. Germline V gene sequence: CDR1 SGHTS, CDR2 YDEGEE. Between the trimmed V and J ends, which lost 1 base and 2 bases, there was a span of 7 bases. In DNA form, the CDR3 reads TGTGCCAGCAGCTTGTTTGGGGGCAATCAGCCCCAGCATTTT. Translating it yields CASSLFGGNQPQHF.

This clonotype has ten or more counts. The genes are TRBV9 and TRBJ2-3; 7 nucleotides line up with TRBD2. This CDR3 has 14 residues. CDR1 is SGDLS and CDR2 is YYNGEE in the germline V gene. The J segment lost 3 bases and the V segment lost 0 bases, leaving 1 base of the junction unmatched. As DNA, the CDR3 is TGTGCCAGCAGCGTAGAACTAGCGACAGATACGCAGTATTTT. It translates to CASSVELATDTQYF.

This clonotype was picked up one time. This chain joins TRBV27 and TRBJ2-2; no firm D call. Between the trimmed V and J ends, which lost 2 bases and 6 bases, there was a span of 10 bases. CDR3 size: 14 residues. Germline assignment: CDR1 MNHEY and CDR2 SMNVEV (reference sequence). This chain's CDR3 is CASSLAPPAGELFF. The CDR3, as DNA: TGTGCCAGCAGTTTAGCCCCTCCGGCCGGGGAGCTGTTTTTT.

The gene calls are TRBV2 and TRBJ1-4; 8 nucleotides line up with TRBD1. This CDR3 region has 14 residues. The V gene end was trimmed by 5 bases and the J gene end by 6 bases; junction bases not matched to a gene: 5. Looked up from germline, CDR1 is SNHLY and CDR2 is FYNNEI. CDR3 DNA sequence: TGTGCCAGCAGTCAGACAGGGGCGGATGAAAAACTGTTTTTT. Residues: CASSQTGADEKLFF. Using reference TRBV2 and TRBJ1-4 for the parts outside the CDR3, the full variable domain is EPEVTQTPSHQVTQMGQEVILRCVPISNHLYFYWYRQILGQKVEFLVSFYNNEISEKSEIFDDQFSVERPDGSNFTLKIRSTKLEDSAMYFCASSQTGADEKLFFGSGTQLSVL.

This clonotype was counted ten times or more. This sequence joins TRBV4-3 and TRBJ2-7; TRBD2 aligns across 7 bases. Germline V lookup: CDR1 LGHNA, CDR2 YSLEER. The CDR3 spans 17 residues. Trimming at V came to 3 bases and at J to 0 bases, leaving 11 bases not matched to a gene. CDR3 in amino acids: CASSQLPSGLISYEQYF. In DNA form, the CDR3 reads TGCGCCAGCAGCCAGCTCCCCTCGGGACTAATCTCCTACGAGCAGTACTTC.

This clonotype has just a few counts. This chain links TRBV4-3 with TRBJ2-1; TRBD2 matches at 10 bases. This CDR3 comprises 17 residues. Germline loops: CDR1 LGHNA, CDR2 YSLEER. The V segment lost 3 bases and the J segment 8 bases; nucleotides outside the gene matches: 13. The CDR3 reads CASSQNHLAGGGDEQFF. In DNA form, the CDR3 reads TGCGCCAGCAGCCAGAACCATTTAGCGGGAGGTGGCGATGAGCAGTTCTTC.

The V and J genes are TRBV12-3 or TRBV12-4 and TRBJ1-5; possible D gene TRBD1, 6 bases. V lost 7 bases, J lost 10 bases, and 14 bases lay in between. The CDR3 spans 12 residues. The chain's CDR3 is CASNDRFYPQHF. The DNA for the CDR3 is TGTGCCAGCAACGACAGGTTTTATCCCCAGCATTTT.

This clonotype turned up a few times. This chain joins TRBV7-2 and TRBJ1-4; tentative D call: TRBD1 (6 bases). This CDR3 region has 14 residues. Germline lookup yields CDR1 SGHTA and CDR2 FQGNSA. The V and J ends lost 7 bases and 6 bases respectively, with 15 bases between them. The CDR3 nucleotides are TGTGCCAGCAAGTCAGGGGCCGGATATGAAAAACTGTTTTTT. It yields the protein CASKSGAGYEKLFF.

This clonotype was counted a few times. This sequence joins TRBV5-6 and TRBJ1-1; no firm D call. The CDR3 contains 16 residues. Germline CDR1 reads SGHDT; CDR2 reads YYEEEE. V lost 2 bases and J 1 base, leaving 15 bases between the germline ends. The CDR3 nucleotides read TGTGCCAGCAGCTTCACAATAAAGATGGGGAACACTGAAGCTTTCTTT. This sequence encodes CASSFTIKMGNTEAFF.

The J gene is TRBJ1-1, the V gene TRBV25-1; possible D gene TRBD1, 5 bases. From germline, CDR1 is MGHDK and CDR2 SYGVNS. The V end was cut by 8 bases, the J end by 4 bases, with 20 bases between. This CDR3 contains 15 residues. The CDR3 here is CASRGGKGRGTEAFF. CDR3 DNA sequence: TGTGCCAGCCGGGGCGGGAAGGGAAGAGGCACTGAAGCTTTCTTT. The variable domain in full, with the rest retrieved from reference TRBV25-1 and TRBJ1-1, is EADIYQTPRYLVIGTGKKITLECSQTMGHDKMYWYQQDPGMELHLIHYSYGVNSTEKGDLSSESTVSRIRTEHFPLTLESARPSHTSQYLCASRGGKGRGTEAFFGQGTRLTVV.